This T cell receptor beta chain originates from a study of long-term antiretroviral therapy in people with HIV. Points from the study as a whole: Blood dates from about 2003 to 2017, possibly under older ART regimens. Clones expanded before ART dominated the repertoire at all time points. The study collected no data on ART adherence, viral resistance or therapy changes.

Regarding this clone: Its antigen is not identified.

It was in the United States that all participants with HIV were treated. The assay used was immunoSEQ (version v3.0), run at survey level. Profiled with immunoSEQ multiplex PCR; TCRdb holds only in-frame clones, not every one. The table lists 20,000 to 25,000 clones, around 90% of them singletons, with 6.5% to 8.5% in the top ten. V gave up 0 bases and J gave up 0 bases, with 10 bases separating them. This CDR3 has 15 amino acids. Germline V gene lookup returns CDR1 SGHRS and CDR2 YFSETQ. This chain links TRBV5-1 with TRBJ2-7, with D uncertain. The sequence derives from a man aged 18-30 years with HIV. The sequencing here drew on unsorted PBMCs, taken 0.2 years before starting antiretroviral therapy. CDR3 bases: TGCGCCAGCAGCTTGGCTGGCGGTCTCTCCTACGAGCAGTACTTC. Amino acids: CASSLAGGLSYEQYF.